The T cell receptor beta chain under discussion was sequenced for a study of cytomegalovirus exposure and HLA in healthy donors. Germline trimming cut 5 bases from V and 4 bases from J; bases unmatched to any gene: 12. The CDR3 sequence is 17 residues long. CDR1 is SGHRS and CDR2 is YFSETQ in the germline V gene. The PCR made use of 60 Vbeta and 13 Jbeta primers. Original processing methods: Counted up in a later analysis, unique TCR beta chains came to about 80 million, with around 10 million shared. Generated by immunoSEQ multiplex PCR, the TCRdb table keeps only in-frame clones and is missing some. The DNA was the basis for D and trimming; V, J and clone size are from that table. The sample includes over 150,000 clones, more than 60% of them seen just once. With regard to this clone: Its antigen remains unknown.

Study conclusions and caveats: Being productive about 87% or about 30% of the time was typical of most TCR beta V segments in an earlier analysis. An assumption of roughly uniform sequencing depth across donors underlay the presence/absence analyses. The authors excluded some V segments, including TRBV6-2 and TRBV6-3, as indistinguishable.

The sample comprised PBMCs. The chain recombines TRBV5-1 with TRBJ2-6; the match to TRBD1 covers 7 bases. This TCR was recovered from a male donor in good health and CMV-seronegative. The CDR3 sequence: CASSLFGQVTGANVLTF. CDR3 DNA sequence: TGCGCCAGCAGTTTATTCGGACAGGTGACCGGGGCCAACGTCCTGACTTTC.